The 8 T cell receptor beta chains in this list originate from one sample, sequenced in a study of T cells in Graves' hyperthyroidism and ophthalmopathy. What was amplified from RNA transcripts were TCR beta CDR3 regions. Using the HTBI primer set, a first-round RT-PCR was run on the TCR CDR3. TCRdb fed the multiplex PCR reads into MiXCR, producing one record per CDR3 protein. The table lists over 200,000 distinct CDR3 sequences, 17% of them singletons. The sample consisted of blood. Receptors originate from a man aged 50-60 years with Graves' hyperthyroidism.

This clonotype was detected ten times or more. The chain carries TRBV2 and TRBJ2-1; TRBD2 might be the D (5 bases). V lost 10 bases and J lost 7, with 20 bases in between. This CDR3 spans 14 amino acids. Germline V CDR1 and CDR2: SNHLY, FYNNEI. The CDR3 region is CATTLRDSVNEQFF. DNA for the CDR3: TGTGCCACCACCCTGAGGGATTCGGTTAATGAGCAGTTCTTC.

The table lists this clonotype with many counts. The rearrangement uses TRBV6-1 and TRBJ2-7; 9 bases fit TRBD2. The V segment lost 5 bases and the J segment 6 bases; nucleotides outside the gene matches: 8. Looked up from germline, CDR1 is MNHNS and CDR2 is SASEGT. The CDR3 consists of 14 residues. Here the CDR3 reads CASSLNPLAGEQYF. In DNA, the CDR3 is TGTGCCAGCAGTCTTAACCCACTAGCGGGCGAGCAGTACTTC.

In its sample, this clonotype was seen a few times. V and J are TRBV20-1 and TRBJ1-1; 11 nucleotides match TRBD1. The CDR3 runs 17 residues. J gave up 6 bases and V 5 bases, and 17 bases lay outside the gene matches. CDR1 and CDR2 (germline): DFQATT, SNEGSKA (reference sequence). The CDR3 coding sequence is TGCAGTGCTTGGGACAGGGGGGTGCTAGCGGGAGGGGCTGAAGCTTTCTTT. Protein: CSAWDRGVLAGGAEAFF.

The chain carries TRBV25-1 and TRBJ1-1, with D hard to call. V was shortened by 6 bases and J by 4 bases, with 12 bases between the two germline ends. CDR1 and CDR2 (germline): MGHDK, SYGVNS. This CDR3 region has 13 residues. The CDR3 spells CASRRPVGTEAFF. The CDR3 DNA follows: TGTGCCAGCAGACGTCCCGTTGGCACTGAAGCTTTCTTT.

This clonotype was counted ten times or more. The rearrangement uses TRBV18 and TRBJ1-5, with a weak D call TRBD1 (5 bases). The CDR3 runs to 16 residues. Germline CDR1 is KGHSH and CDR2 is LQKENI. Trimming removed 3 bases from V and 3 bases from J, with 15 bases in between. The CDR3 DNA reads as TGTGCCAGCTCACCTCAGGGAAAAGGGGTCAATCAGCCCCAGCATTTT. As protein: CASSPQGKGVNQPQHF.

This clonotype was recorded at least ten times. The gene calls are TRBV28 and TRBJ1-3; TRBD1 is a possible D gene (5 bases). Germline V lookup: CDR1 MDHEN, CDR2 SYDVKM. The CDR3 length is 16 residues. Trimming left V 8 bases short and J 0 bases short, with 17 bases between. The CDR3 DNA sequence: TGTGCCAGCGGGTTGAGGGGTTGGTACTCTGGAAACACCATATATTTT. It is translated as CASGLRGWYSGNTIYF.

V is TRBV19 and J is TRBJ2-1; 7 bases agree with TRBD2. The CDR3 extends over 15 amino acids. Germline-derived CDR1 and CDR2 are LNHDA and SQIVND (reference sequence). Trimming at V came to 3 bases and at J to 5 bases, leaving 7 bases not matched to a gene. Written as DNA, the CDR3 is TGTGCCAGTAGTATTTTGCGGGAGTACCACAATGAGCAGTTCTTC. Protein: CASSILREYHNEQFF.

This sequence joins TRBV19 and TRBJ2-7, with 9 bases identical to TRBD1. Germline loops: CDR1 LNHDA, CDR2 SQIVND (reference sequence). V was pared by 5 bases and J by 4 bases, with 6 bases of the junction left unmatched. The CDR3 is 14 residues long. The CDR3 protein is CASSPTTGGYEQYF. The CDR3 DNA reads TGTGCCAGTAGTCCGACGACAGGGGGATACGAGCAGTACTTC. Full variable domain (rest looked up from reference TRBV19 and TRBJ2-7): DGGITQSPKYLFRKEGQNVTLSCEQNLNHDAMYWYRQDPGQGLRLIYYSQIVNDFQKGDIAEGYSVSREKKESFPLTVTSAQKNPTAFYLCASSPTTGGYEQYFGPGTRLTVT.